These 17 T cell receptor beta chains came from one sample sequenced in a study of blood T cell repertoires in COVID-19. The repertoire was sequenced with immunoSEQ multiplex PCR; TCRdb's copy has only in-frame clones and lacks some. Of some 320,000 clones in the sample, around nine tenths were seen once. Sequencing used PBMCs or T cells enriched from blood (not recorded which). The receptors stem from a man in his 60s who had recovered from COVID-19.

The V and J genes are TRBV3-1 (or the pseudogene TRBV3-2) and TRBJ2-2, with TRBD2 identical over 9 bases. CDR3 length: 17 residues. The germline V gene has CDR1 LGHDT and CDR2 YNNKEL (reference sequence). V lost 6 bases and J lost 5; bases outside the gene matches: 13. The CDR3 DNA sequence: TGTGCCAGCAGTCTGGGGATAGCGGGAGTAGGTACCGGGGAGCTGTTTTTT. It codes for CASSLGIAGVGTGELFF.

The chain couples TRBV3-1 (or the pseudogene TRBV3-2) to TRBJ1-6; D is possibly TRBD1 (5 bases). The germline V and J ends were trimmed by 0 bases and 5 bases, with 8 bases remaining between them. The CDR3 contains 15 residues. Looked up from germline, CDR1 is LGHDT and CDR2 is YNNKEL (reference sequence). CDR3 sequence reads: CASSQDPGNNSPLHF. The CDR3 DNA reads as TGTGCCAGCAGCCAAGACCCAGGGAATAATTCACCCCTCCACTTT.

The table lists this clone with a count of one. The chain employs TRBV19 and TRBJ1-6, with D possibly TRBD1 on 6 matching bases. Germline V lookup: CDR1 LNHDA, CDR2 SQIVND (reference sequence). This CDR3 has 13 amino acids. Between the trimmed V and J ends, which lost 8 bases and 10 bases, there was a span of 15 bases. The CDR3 sequence is CASAPGHQSPLHF. The CDR3 DNA is TGTGCCAGTGCCCCGGGACATCAATCACCCCTCCACTTT.

The chain has TRBV5-5 and TRBJ2-5; the D gene is possibly TRBD1 (6 bases). Germline CDR1 is SGHKS and CDR2 is YYEKEE (reference sequence). There are 14 residues in the CDR3. V dropped 3 bases and J dropped 3 bases, with 12 bases sitting between them. CDR3 protein: CASSSWGQEETQYF. The CDR3 DNA reads TGTGCCAGCAGCTCGTGGGGACAAGAAGAGACCCAGTACTTC.

The chain has TRBV7-9 and TRBJ1-6, with D unresolved. Germline V gene data show CDR1 as SEHNR and CDR2 as FQNEAQ (reference sequence). The CDR3 runs to 13 residues. With 1 base removed from V and 11 bases from J, the gap between germline ends came to 9 bases. CDR3 sequence: CASSLDTRAPLHF. In DNA form, the CDR3 reads TGTGCCAGCAGCTTAGATACTCGTGCACCCCTCCACTTT.

The V gene is TRBV5-6, the J gene TRBJ1-5; 9 nucleotides align to TRBD1. The CDR3 is made up of 17 amino acids. Germline V gene data show CDR1 as SGHDT and CDR2 as YYEEEE. The J segment lost 2 bases and the V segment lost 4 bases, leaving 10 bases of the junction unmatched. DNA for the CDR3: TGTGCCAGCAGCACCCGACAGGGGGAAGCAGGCAATCAGCCCCAGCATTTT. This encodes CASSTRQGEAGNQPQHF.

This sequence joins TRBV6-5 and TRBJ2-2; TRBD1 is a possible D gene (5 bases). V lost 0 bases to trimming and J lost 4 bases, with 6 bases between them. CDR1 is MNHEY and CDR2 is SVGAGI in the germline V gene. This CDR3 is 14 amino acids long. The CDR3 reads CASSYSGVTGELFF. The CDR3 DNA follows: TGTGCCAGCAGTTACTCAGGGGTCACCGGGGAGCTGTTTTTT.

The chain has TRBV11-3 and TRBJ2-3; a possible D gene is TRBD2 (5 bases). V dropped 5 bases and J dropped 0 bases, with 12 bases sitting between them. CDR3 size: 15 residues. The germline V gene encodes CDR1 SGHNT and CDR2 YENEEA. The CDR3: CASSKSGASTDTQYF. CDR3 nucleotides: TGTGCCAGCAGCAAAAGCGGTGCTAGCACAGATACGCAGTATTTT.

Notes on this clone: Other nucleotide sequences from this sample produce the same CDR3. The chain links TRBV5-8 to TRBJ2-7; the match to TRBD2 covers 11 bases. The ends lost 5 bases at V and 1 base at J; junction bases unmatched: 2. The germline V gene has CDR1 SGHTS and CDR2 YDEGEE. The CDR3 totals 14 residues. CDR3 loop: CASSRTSGSYEQYF. In DNA form, the CDR3 reads TGTGCCAGCAGTCGGACTAGCGGGTCCTACGAGCAGTACTTC.

The rearrangement uses TRBV20-1 and TRBJ2-1, with D tentatively TRBD2 (6 bases). The V end was cut by 6 bases, the J end by 5 bases, with 8 bases between. The CDR3 is 11 amino acids. Germline V gene lookup returns CDR1 DFQATT and CDR2 SNEGSKA (reference sequence). CDR3 nucleotides: TGCAGTGCCGGCGGGAACAATGAGCAGTTCTTC. Translation: CSAGGNNEQFF.

CDR3 protein: CASSPDRGSTDTQYF. CDR3 in DNA: TGTGCCAGCAGCCCCGACAGGGGATCCACAGATACGCAGTATTTT. This chain links TRBV6-5 with TRBJ2-3, with TRBD1 identical over 8 bases. With V trimmed by 6 bases and J by 2 bases, 7 bases remained unmatched. Germline V gene sequence: CDR1 MNHEY, CDR2 SVGAGI. CDR3 length: 15 residues.

The chain combines TRBV3-1 (or the pseudogene TRBV3-2) with TRBJ2-2; possibly TRBD2 for D (5 bases). The CDR3 loop spans 15 amino acids. Germline lookup yields CDR1 LGHDT and CDR2 YNNKEL (reference sequence). V dropped 1 base and J dropped 5 bases, with 11 bases sitting between them. CDR3 sequence (DNA): TGTGCCAGCAGCCAAGCGGGGTTTTGGACCGGGGAGCTGTTTTTT. It translates to CASSQAGFWTGELFF.

Here the CDR3 DNA reads TGTGCCAGCAGCCAAGATTTCCCGGTCTTGGAGACCCAGTACTTC. It translates to CASSQDFPVLETQYF. The chain uses TRBV14 and TRBJ2-5, with D hard to call. The CDR3 has 15 amino acids. Germline V CDR1 and CDR2: SGHDN, FVKESK. Deletions cut 0 bases from V and 5 bases from J, with 13 bases between.

The chain uses TRBV5-5 and TRBJ1-5; 7 nucleotides align to TRBD1. Germline values: CDR1 SGHKS, CDR2 YYEKEE (reference sequence). This CDR3 contains 17 residues. Losses at the gene ends were 0 bases for V and 0 bases for J; bases not matched to a gene: 6. The CDR3 protein is CASSLGRGDYSNQPQHF. In DNA, the CDR3 is TGTGCCAGCAGCTTGGGCAGGGGGGATTATAGCAATCAGCCCCAGCATTTT.

The chain recombines TRBV5-1 with TRBJ1-6, with no clear D. The CDR3 has 13 residues. Between the trimmed V and J ends, which lost 4 bases and 7 bases, there was a span of 9 bases. Germline assignment: CDR1 SGHRS and CDR2 YFSETQ. CDR3 in amino acids: CASSPAGNSPLHF. CDR3 DNA: TGCGCCAGCAGCCCCGCCGGGAATTCACCCCTCCACTTT.

The chain combines TRBV20-1 with TRBJ2-7; TRBD1 aligns across 8 bases. Germline values: CDR1 DFQATT, CDR2 SNEGSKA (reference sequence). Trimming cost V 3 bases and J 0 bases; bases outside gene matches: 13. The CDR3 is 17 residues long. CDR3 nucleotides: TGCAGTGCTAGTTACCGACCCGGACAGGGAAGCTCCTACGAGCAGTACTTC. Amino acids: CSASYRPGQGSSYEQYF.

The gene calls are TRBV4-1 and TRBJ1-2; 8 bases align to TRBD1. CDR3 length: 15 residues. Germline lookup yields CDR1 MGHRA and CDR2 YSYEKL. Trimming took 3 bases from V and 7 from J; bases not matched to a gene: 10. CDR3 sequence: CASSQAGTGTGGYTF. CDR3 in DNA: TGCGCCAGCAGCCAGGCCGGGACAGGCACCGGTGGCTACACCTTC.